The T cell receptor beta chain under discussion was sequenced for a study of vaccination effects on CD4 cells after COVID-19. About the study: Wells containing roughly 1.8 million PBMC each were cultured with 10 IU/ml IL-2 and 10 ug/ml peptides. Study-level results: Cross-reaction with common cold coronaviruses was seen in only 1 of 255 vaccine-induced clones from healthy vaccinees.

J was trimmed by 3 bases and V by 8 bases; bases with no gene match: 6. This CDR3 spans 14 amino acids. Germline CDR1 KGHSH, CDR2 LQKENI. Here immunoSEQ multiplex PCR was the method, and the copy in TCRdb shows in-frame clones only, minus some. The table records roughly 34,000 clones, 70% of them present only once. As for this clone: Its cognate antigen is unknown.

Following a 10-day culture, CD4+ T cells were purified. This TCR was recovered from a human donor who received a COVID-19 vaccine. Sequences were derived from CD4+ T cells from PBMCs cultured without peptide, sampled before COVID-19 vaccination. The chain carries TRBV18 and TRBJ1-4; 7 nucleotides match TRBD1. CDR3: CASTDRAANEKLFF. In DNA form, the CDR3 reads TGTGCCAGCACCGACAGGGCTGCTAATGAAAAACTGTTTTTT.